What follows are 26 T cell receptor beta chains derived from one specimen sequenced in a study of response to subunit inactivated influenza vaccine. A single record per CDR3 protein comes from TCRdb applying MiXCR to the RT-PCR reads. Counted here are around 580,000 distinct CDR3 sequences, around 15% occurring once; the ten biggest clones make up more than 9.5%. Sequencing used PBMCs from blood, obtained 11 to 12 days after vaccination. The receptors derive from a man in his fifties who received an inactivated influenza vaccine.

This clonotype was counted a few times. The V and J genes are TRBV7-8 and TRBJ1-1; TRBD1 is a possible D gene (5 bases). Germline CDR1 and CDR2: SGHVS and FQNEAQ. The CDR3 is 17 residues long. The V end lost 5 bases, the J end lost 5 bases, and 24 bases lay between the germline ends. The CDR3 sequence is CASSIRRRGGRETEAFF. The CDR3, as DNA: TGTGCCAGCAGCATTAGAAGGAGGGGAGGTCGGGAGACTGAAGCTTTCTTT.

This rearrangement joins TRBV7-3 to TRBJ2-4; D gene uncertain. Trimming removed 5 bases at V and 6 bases at J, with 11 bases between. CDR3 length: 13 residues. Germline CDR1 and CDR2: SGHTA and FQGTGA. The CDR3 reads CASSTSSGNIQYF. In nucleotides, the CDR3 is TGTGCCAGCAGCACCTCGTCCGGAAACATTCAGTACTTC.

This clonotype was counted between two and nine times. The chain joins TRBV29-1 to TRBJ2-1, with a tentative D call TRBD2 (6 bases). V shed 3 bases and J shed 4 bases, with 13 bases lying between them. The germline gives CDR1 SQVTM, CDR2 ANQGSEA. The CDR3 is 14 residues long. This CDR3 is CSVDGSRGYNEQFF. The CDR3 nucleotides read TGCAGCGTTGATGGCAGCCGGGGGTACAATGAGCAGTTCTTC.

This clonotype has only a few counts. The chain employs TRBV5-4 and TRBJ2-7; tentative D call: TRBD2 (5 bases). The length of the CDR3 is 15 residues. Germline loops: CDR1 SGHNT, CDR2 YYREEE (reference sequence). The germline V and J ends were trimmed by 3 bases and 2 bases, with 15 bases remaining between them. The CDR3: CASSWVAGAAYEQYF. As DNA, the CDR3 is TGTGCCAGCAGCTGGGTGGCGGGTGCGGCCTACGAGCAGTACTTC.

A few counts support this clonotype. This chain connects TRBV7-6 to TRBJ1-3; no reliable D call. There are 16 residues in the CDR3. V lost 1 base and J lost 0, with 10 bases in between. Germline CDR1 and CDR2: SGHVS and FNYEAQ. The CDR3 DNA reads as TGTGCCAGCAGCTTAGGGTCGACGCACTCTGGAAACACCATATATTTT. It specifies CASSLGSTHSGNTIYF.

This clonotype was recorded a few times. This chain uses TRBV5-5 with TRBJ2-1, with D possibly matching TRBD2 (5 bases). Germline lookup yields CDR1 SGHKS and CDR2 YYEKEE (reference sequence). This CDR3 comprises 15 residues. V was clipped by 3 bases and J by 7 bases, with 17 bases between them. CDR3 sequence reads: CASSSSRGGLNEQFF. The CDR3 DNA reads as TGTGCCAGCAGCTCGTCCCGGGGTGGTTTGAATGAGCAGTTCTTC.

The sample holds a few counts of this clonotype. V and J are TRBV29-1 and TRBJ2-5, with 7 positions matching TRBD2. The germline V gene encodes CDR1 SQVTM and CDR2 ANQGSEA. The CDR3 runs to 14 residues. The trim removed 5 bases at V and 2 bases at J, leaving 8 bases unmatched. This CDR3 reads CSVNRLAAQETQYF. The DNA for the CDR3 is TGCAGCGTTAACCGGCTAGCGGCTCAAGAGACCCAGTACTTC.

There are many counts of this clonotype. The rearrangement joins TRBV6-5 to TRBJ2-7; D might be TRBD1 (6 bases). Germline V gene data show CDR1 as MNHEY and CDR2 as SVGAGI. The V end was cut by 5 bases, the J end by 8 bases, with 10 bases between. CDR3 length equals 11 residues. The CDR3 DNA reads TGTGCCAGCAGTCTGGGACAACAGCAGTACTTC. It is translated as CASSLGQQQYF.

This clonotype was recorded only once. The chain links TRBV6-1 to TRBJ2-1; the D call may be TRBD1 or TRBD2 (5 bases each). The CDR3 consists of 12 residues. V lost 6 bases and J 5 bases, leaving 8 bases between the germline ends. Germline V gene sequence: CDR1 MNHNS, CDR2 SASEGT. CDR3 bases: TGTGCCAGCAGGTGGGGGAACAATGAGCAGTTCTTC. It yields the protein CASRWGNNEQFF.

The gene calls are TRBV20-1 and TRBJ2-5; a possible D gene is TRBD1 (6 bases). CDR3 size: 13 residues. Germline V gene lookup returns CDR1 DFQATT and CDR2 SNEGSKA (reference sequence). V gave up 5 bases and J gave up 7 bases, with 17 bases separating them. This CDR3 reads CSAPRQAVATQYF. CDR3 nucleotides: TGCAGTGCTCCTCGACAGGCTGTTGCGACCCAGTACTTC.

The chain is built from TRBV7-2 and TRBJ1-5; D is possibly TRBD1 (5 bases). Germline values: CDR1 SGHTA, CDR2 FQGNSA. The V gene lost 5 bases and the J gene lost 2 bases, with 10 bases spanning the gap. CDR3 size: 14 residues. The CDR3 sequence is CASSARDGNQPQHF. In DNA, the CDR3 is TGTGCCAGCAGCGCCCGGGACGGCAATCAGCCCCAGCATTTT.

This sequence joins TRBV20-1 and TRBJ2-1, with 7 bases identical to TRBD2. The CDR3 spans 14 residues. Looked up from germline, CDR1 is DFQATT and CDR2 is SNEGSKA (reference sequence). V lost 4 bases and J lost 0; bases outside the gene matches: 3. The CDR3 loop is CSAMSGDSYNEQFF. CDR3 sequence (DNA): TGCAGTGCTATGAGCGGGGACTCCTACAATGAGCAGTTCTTC.

The chain is built from TRBV11-1 and TRBJ2-3, with a tentative D call TRBD1 (6 bases). Trimming took off 0 bases at V and 5 bases at J, with 9 bases between the two ends. Germline V gives CDR1 SGHAT, CDR2 FQDESV (reference sequence). The CDR3 totals 14 residues. CDR3 protein: CASSLAHREDTQYF. The CDR3 DNA reads TGTGCCAGCAGCTTAGCGCACAGGGAAGATACGCAGTATTTT.

This clonotype was picked up a small number of times. The chain links TRBV28 to TRBJ1-1, with a possible D match to TRBD1 (6 bases). With 4 bases removed from V and 1 base from J, the gap between germline ends came to 13 bases. Germline lookup yields CDR1 MDHEN and CDR2 SYDVKM. The CDR3 loop spans 15 amino acids. The CDR3 DNA reads TGTGCCAGCAGTTCACGGGGGCGGGGGAACACTGAAGCTTTCTTT. Translation gives CASSSRGRGNTEAFF. The whole variable domain, filled in from reference TRBV28 and TRBJ1-1, reads DVKVTQSSRYLVKRTGEKVFLECVQDMDHENMFWYRQDPGLGLRLIYFSYDVKMKEKGDIPEGYSVSREKKERFSLILESASTNQTSMYLCASSSRGRGNTEAFFGQGTRLTVV.

The gene calls are TRBV29-1 and TRBJ1-2; the D gene is possibly TRBD1 (5 bases). The CDR3 runs 12 residues. Per germline, CDR1 SQVTM and CDR2 ANQGSEA. V was trimmed by 2 bases and J by 2 bases, leaving 6 bases between them. As DNA, the CDR3 is TGCAGCGTTGAATCAGGGAACTATGGCTACACCTTC. Its translation is CSVESGNYGYTF.

This clonotype was seen only a few times. The chain recombines TRBV10-3 with TRBJ2-7; D remains ambiguous. V lost 4 bases to trimming and J lost 2 bases, with 9 bases between them. Germline V lookup: CDR1 ENHRY, CDR2 SYGVKD. The CDR3 has 13 amino acids. The CDR3 DNA is TGTGCCATCAGTGCACAGAATACCTACGAGCAGTACTTC. It translates to CAISAQNTYEQYF.

The V call is TRBV7-2, the J call TRBJ2-5; D may be TRBD1 (5 bases). This CDR3 spans 15 amino acids. The germline V and J ends were trimmed by 5 bases and 2 bases, with 15 bases remaining between them. CDR1 and CDR2 (germline): SGHTA, FQGNSA. The CDR3 reads CASSPRAGHQETQYF. The CDR3 DNA follows: TGTGCCAGCAGCCCTCGTGCAGGGCATCAAGAGACCCAGTACTTC. Complete variable domain (other parts from reference TRBV7-2 and TRBJ2-5): GAGVSQSPSNKVTEKGKDVELRCDPISGHTALYWYRQSLGQGLEFLIYFQGNSAPDKSGLPSDRFSAERTGGSVSTLTIQRTQQEDSAVYLCASSPRAGHQETQYFGPGTRLLVL.

The V call is TRBV5-1, the J call TRBJ2-1; 7 positions match TRBD2. This CDR3 region has 15 residues. Germline-derived CDR1 and CDR2 are SGHRS and YFSETQ. J was trimmed by 0 bases and V by 2 bases; bases with no gene match: 2. The CDR3 spells CASSFGGGSYNEQFF. As DNA, the CDR3 is TGCGCCAGCAGCTTCGGCGGGGGCTCCTACAATGAGCAGTTCTTC.

This clonotype was seen a handful of times. V is TRBV6-5 and J is TRBJ2-1; 7 bases agree with TRBD1. Germline values: CDR1 MNHEY, CDR2 SVGAGI. Germline trimming cut 6 bases from V and 7 bases from J; bases unmatched to any gene: 3. CDR3 size: 12 residues. This chain's CDR3 is CASRSRGNEQFF. Written as DNA, the CDR3 is TGTGCCAGCAGGTCCAGGGGGAATGAGCAGTTCTTC.

This clonotype came up many times. The V and J genes are TRBV5-1 and TRBJ1-1, with D unclear. The germline V gene has CDR1 SGHRS and CDR2 YFSETQ. Trimming cost V 3 bases and J 1 base, with 10 bases left between them. The CDR3 spans 14 residues. CDR3 loop: CASSSGYRNTEAFF. Written as DNA, the CDR3 is TGCGCCAGCAGCTCAGGATATAGGAACACTGAAGCTTTCTTT.

J is TRBJ2-7 and V is TRBV29-1; D gene unclear. The V gene's germline CDR1 is SQVTM and CDR2 ANQGSEA. V gave up 3 bases and J gave up 5 bases, with 17 bases separating them. The CDR3 is made up of 14 amino acids. Here the CDR3 DNA reads TGCAGCGTTGAGACAAGCGAGAAGCCCCACGAGCAGTACTTC. Encoded protein: CSVETSEKPHEQYF.

V and J are TRBV7-2 and TRBJ2-7, with D perhaps assigned TRBD1 or TRBD2 (6 bases each). The length of the CDR3 is 15 residues. Germline V CDR1 and CDR2: SGHTA, FQGNSA. V lost 2 bases and J lost 5, with 16 bases in between. The CDR3 region has the DNA TGTGCCAGCAGCTTAAACCCCGGGGGCACCGACGAGCAGTACTTC. It encodes CASSLNPGGTDEQYF.

This clonotype was seen only a few times. The rearrangement uses TRBV7-2 and TRBJ2-1; possibly TRBD1 for D (5 bases). CDR1 SGHTA and CDR2 FQGNSA come from the germline V gene. The length of the CDR3 is 15 residues. Trimming pared 5 bases from V and 2 bases from J, leaving 13 bases between. CDR3 sequence reads: CASSGDSTPYNEQFF. CDR3 coding DNA: TGTGCCAGCAGCGGCGACAGTACCCCCTACAATGAGCAGTTCTTC.

The chain links TRBV15 to TRBJ2-2; D may be TRBD1 (6 bases). Per germline, CDR1 LNHNV and CDR2 YYDKDF (reference sequence). V lost 3 bases and J 7 bases, leaving 9 bases between the germline ends. The CDR3 totals 13 residues. The DNA for the CDR3 is TGTGCCACCAGCAGGTCACAGGGCGGGGAGCTGTTTTTT. Its translation: CATSRSQGGELFF.

This clonotype was counted only a few times. This chain uses TRBV24-1 with TRBJ2-6; D not resolved. This CDR3 spans 17 amino acids. The V and J ends lost 4 bases and 0 bases respectively, with 12 bases between them. From germline, CDR1 is KGHDR and CDR2 SFDVKD. The CDR3 protein is CATSEAQSYSGANVLTF. For the CDR3, the DNA is TGTGCCACCAGTGAGGCGCAGAGTTACTCTGGGGCCAACGTCCTGACTTTC.

Notes on this clonotype: A read error may produce the germline difference seen at one junction end. This sequence joins TRBV4-1 and TRBJ2-3, with 8 positions matching TRBD2. The CDR3 length is 15 residues. Looked up from germline, CDR1 is MGHRA and CDR2 is YSYEKL. CDR3: CASSQERGLSDTQYF. In nucleotides, the CDR3 is TGCGCCAGCAGTCAAGAGCGGGGGCTATCAGATACGCAGTATTTT.